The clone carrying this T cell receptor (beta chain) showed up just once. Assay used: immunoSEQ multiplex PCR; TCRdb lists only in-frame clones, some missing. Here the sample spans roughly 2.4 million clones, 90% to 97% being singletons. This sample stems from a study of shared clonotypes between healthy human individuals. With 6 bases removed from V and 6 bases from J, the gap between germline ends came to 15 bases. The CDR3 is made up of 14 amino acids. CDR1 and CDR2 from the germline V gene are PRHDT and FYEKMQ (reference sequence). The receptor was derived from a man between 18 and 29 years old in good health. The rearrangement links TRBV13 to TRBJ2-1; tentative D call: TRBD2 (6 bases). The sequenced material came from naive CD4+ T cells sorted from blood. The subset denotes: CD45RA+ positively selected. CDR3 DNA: TGTGCCAGCAGAAGGGCGGGGTTGGCCAATGAGCAGTTCTTC. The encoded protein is CASRRAGLANEQFF. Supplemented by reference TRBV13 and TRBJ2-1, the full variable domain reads AAGVIQSPRHLIKEKRETATLKCYPIPRHDTVYWYQQGPGQDPQFLISFYEKMQSDKGSIPDRFSAQQFSDYHSELNMSSLELGDSALYFCASRRAGLANEQFFGPGTRLTVL.